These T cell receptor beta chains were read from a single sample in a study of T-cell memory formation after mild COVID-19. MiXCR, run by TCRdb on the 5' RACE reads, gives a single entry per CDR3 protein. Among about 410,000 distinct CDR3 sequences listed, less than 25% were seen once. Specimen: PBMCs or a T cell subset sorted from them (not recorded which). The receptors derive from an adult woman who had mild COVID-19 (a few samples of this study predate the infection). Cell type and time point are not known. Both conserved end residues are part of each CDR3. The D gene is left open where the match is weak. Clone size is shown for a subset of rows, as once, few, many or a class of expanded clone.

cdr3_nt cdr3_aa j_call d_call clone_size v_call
TGCAGCGTGCTCGACACTGAAGCTTTCTTT CSVLDTEAFF TRBJ1-1 NA NA TRBV29-1
TGTGCCAGCAGACAAACAGGGAGAGACTACAATGAGCAGTTCTTC CASRQTGRDYNEQFF TRBJ2-1 NA NA TRBV11-2
TGTGCCAGCAGCACCAGGGGGAGTGGCAGGGGGCGGACAGATACGCAGTATTTT CASSTRGSGRGRTDTQYF TRBJ2-3 TRBD1 few TRBV11-3
TGCGCCAGCAGCCAAGTGGGGAGAGCCACTAGCACAGATACGCAGTATTTT CASSQVGRATSTDTQYF TRBJ2-3 NA few TRBV4-3
TGTGCCAGCAGCTTGATATTAGCGGAGGGGTATACCTACGAGCAGTACTTC CASSLILAEGYTYEQYF TRBJ2-7 NA few TRBV5-6
TGTGCCATCCGGAAGGACCCCCGCTCCTACGAGCAGTACTTC CAIRKDPRSYEQYF TRBJ2-7 NA few TRBV10-3
TGTGCCAGCAGCGCCGGGACAGGGGCAGATACGCAGTATTTT CASSAGTGADTQYF TRBJ2-3 TRBD1 NA TRBV5-4
TGTGCCAGCAGCTTCCTACTAAGGGGCGGAGATGAGCAGTTCTTC CASSFLLRGGDEQFF TRBJ2-1 NA few TRBV7-2
TGTGCCAGCAGCTTAAGCGGCGGGAGCTCCTACGAGCAGTACTTC CASSLSGGSSYEQYF TRBJ2-7 TRBD2 few TRBV7-2
TGTGCCAGCAGAGATCCAGCGGGAGGGACCTACGAGCAGTACTTC CASRDPAGGTYEQYF TRBJ2-7 TRBD2 many TRBV7-8
TGTGCCAGCAGCCTCGGAACAGGGATATACGAGCAGTACTTC CASSLGTGIYEQYF TRBJ2-7 NA many TRBV7-2
TGTGCCACCAGTGATTTTAGCGGGAGAACAGGCAATGAGCAGTTCTTC CATSDFSGRTGNEQFF TRBJ2-1 TRBD2 NA TRBV24-1
TGCAGTGCTAGAGATCAGAACAGACAGGGATTGATTAACATTCAGTACTTC CSARDQNRQGLINIQYF TRBJ2-4 TRBD1 NA TRBV20-1
TGCAGTGCTAGATTCACTAGCGGGGGGCCCTACAATGAGCAGTTCTTC CSARFTSGGPYNEQFF TRBJ2-1 TRBD2 NA TRBV20-1
TGTGCCAGCAGTTTAGATATCGGCGAGCAGTTCTTC CASSLDIGEQFF TRBJ2-1 NA few TRBV12-3/TRBV12-4
TGTGCCAGCAGTGAACCTAGCGGGAGCCCCAATGAGCAGTTCTTC CASSEPSGSPNEQFF TRBJ2-1 TRBD2 few TRBV2
TGTGCCAGCAGCCGGCCAGGCAATCCGGACCATGAGCAGTTCTTC CASSRPGNPDHEQFF TRBJ2-1 NA NA TRBV6-5
TGTGCCACCAGTGATTTGAAAGGGGGCAGCTTAAATACGCAGTATTTT CATSDLKGGSLNTQYF TRBJ2-3 TRBD1 NA TRBV24-1
TGTGCCTGCGGGGGTGAGGAGACCCAGTACTTC CACGGEETQYF TRBJ2-5 TRBD2 few TRBV19
TGTGCCAGCAGCCCCGGCTACACCTTC CASSPGYTF TRBJ1-2 NA NA TRBV7-9
TGTGCCAGCAGCTTCCGGTACTCTGGGGCCAACGTCCTGACTTTC CASSFRYSGANVLTF TRBJ2-6 NA NA TRBV7-2
TGCGCCAGCAGCCAAGATCTCGGGGACCATCAGCCCCAGCATTTT CASSQDLGDHQPQHF TRBJ1-5 NA NA TRBV4-3
TGTGCCAGCAGTAAGAGTGTAGCGGGGGGGCCTGGGGCCAACGTCCTGACTTTC CASSKSVAGGPGANVLTF TRBJ2-6 TRBD2 NA TRBV12-3/TRBV12-4
TGCAGTGCCACGGGCCAGGACAGCTACGAGCAGTACTTC CSATGQDSYEQYF TRBJ2-7 NA once TRBV20-1
TGTGCCAGCAGTCGCACCGACAGTTCCTATGGCTACACCTTC CASSRTDSSYGYTF TRBJ1-2 NA NA TRBV12-3/TRBV12-4
TGTGCCAGCTCACCACGGTCGCAGGGAAGGGTTGGCGAGCAGTACTTC CASSPRSQGRVGEQYF TRBJ2-7 NA NA TRBV18
TGCAGTGCTAGACCTGGACAGGGGGCCAGTGGCTACACCTTC CSARPGQGASGYTF TRBJ1-2 TRBD1 NA TRBV20-1
TGTGCCACCAGTGATTTGGAGGGGACAGGGAACAATGAGCAGTTCTTC CATSDLEGTGNNEQFF TRBJ2-1 TRBD1 few TRBV24-1
TGTGCCAGCAGCCAAGAGACAGGGCGGTCGGGCTACACCTTC CASSQETGRSGYTF TRBJ1-2 TRBD1 few TRBV3-1
TGTGCCAGCAGTCGAAGTAGCGGGAGGATGTACAATGAGCAGTTCTTC CASSRSSGRMYNEQFF TRBJ2-1 TRBD2 NA TRBV2
TGTGCCAGCAGCGCGCAACTAGCGGGGGACACCGGGGAGCTGTTTTTT CASSAQLAGDTGELFF TRBJ2-2 TRBD2 NA TRBV9
TGTGCCAGCAGCCCACCCAGCGGGGAGAGCACAGATACGCAGTATTTT CASSPPSGESTDTQYF TRBJ2-3 TRBD2 few TRBV7-2
TGTGCCAGCAGAGCAGCGAACAATGAGCAGTTCTTC CASRAANNEQFF TRBJ2-1 NA few TRBV7-2
TGTGCCAGCAGTCCGATCGGGTCGATCTACGAGCAGTACTTC CASSPIGSIYEQYF TRBJ2-7 NA NA TRBV7-9
TGTGCCAGCTCACCACCCCAGGGGCGGACCGGGGAGCTGTTTTTT CASSPPQGRTGELFF TRBJ2-2 NA few TRBV18